This TCR beta chain was recorded in a study of T-cell reconstitution after alpha-beta-depleted transplantation in children. Preparation of the TCRbeta library was carried out with unique molecular identifiers. TCRdb fed the PCR reads into MiXCR, producing one record per CDR3 protein. The sample carries about 300,000 distinct CDR3 sequences, about 9.5% recorded once. This clonotype was observed many times. Per the germline V gene, CDR1 is LGHNA and CDR2 is YNFKEQ. The CDR3 spans 16 residues. With V trimmed by 0 bases and J by 7 bases, 5 bases remained unmatched. The clonotype comes from a boy younger than two with acute myeloid leukemia, due to receive a stem cell transplant. The chain combines TRBV4-2 with TRBJ2-1; TRBD2 matches 11 bases. Material: PBMCs, obtained before TCRalphabeta/CD19-depleted stem cell transplant. CDR3 sequence reads: CASSQDQTSGKNEQFF. CDR3 in DNA: TGTGCCAGCAGCCAAGACCAGACTAGCGGGAAGAATGAGCAGTTCTTC.